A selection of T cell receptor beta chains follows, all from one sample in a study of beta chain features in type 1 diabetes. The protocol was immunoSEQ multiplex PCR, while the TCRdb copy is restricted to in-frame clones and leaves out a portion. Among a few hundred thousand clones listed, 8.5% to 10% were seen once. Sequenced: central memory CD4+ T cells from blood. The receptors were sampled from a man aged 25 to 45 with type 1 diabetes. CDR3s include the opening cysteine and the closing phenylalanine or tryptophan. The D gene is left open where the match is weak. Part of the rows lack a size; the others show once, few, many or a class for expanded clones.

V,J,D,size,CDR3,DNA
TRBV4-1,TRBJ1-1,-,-,CASSQDRGSSMNTEAFF,TGCGCCAGCAGCCAAGATAGGGGTTCCTCCATGAACACTGAAGCTTTCTTT
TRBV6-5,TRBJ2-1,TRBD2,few,CASSFSTSGNNEQFF,TGTGCCAGCAGTTTTAGTACTAGCGGCAACAATGAGCAGTTCTTC
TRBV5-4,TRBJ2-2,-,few,CASVKGANTGELFF,TGTGCCTCTGTGAAGGGGGCGAACACCGGGGAGCTGTTTTTT
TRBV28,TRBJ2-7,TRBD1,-,CASRPTGGGEQYF,TGTGCCAGCAGACCTACAGGGGGAGGCGAGCAGTACTTC
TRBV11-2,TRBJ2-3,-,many,CASRNITDTQYF,TGTGCCAGCCGTAACATCACAGATACGCAGTATTTT
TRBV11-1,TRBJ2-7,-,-,CASSSQGFTYEQYF,TGTGCCAGCAGCTCCCAGGGGTTTACCTACGAGCAGTACTTC
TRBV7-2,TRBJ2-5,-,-,CASSLVKGSQETQYF,TGTGCCAGCAGCTTAGTTAAGGGATCCCAAGAGACCCAGTACTTC
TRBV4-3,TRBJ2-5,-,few,CASSQEFGVWDQETQYF,TGCGCCAGCAGCCAAGAATTTGGCGTCTGGGACCAAGAGACCCAGTACTTC
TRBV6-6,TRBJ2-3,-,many,CASSYWGARGTDTQYF,TGTGCCAGCAGTTATTGGGGGGCGCGGGGCACAGATACGCAGTATTTT
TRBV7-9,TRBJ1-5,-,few,CASSLGRGGNNQPQHF,TGTGCCAGCAGCTTAGGCAGGGGAGGGAACAATCAGCCCCAGCATTTT
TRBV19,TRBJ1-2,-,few,CASSPPQGYQSYGYTF,TGTGCCAGTAGTCCCCCGCAGGGGTATCAGAGCTATGGCTACACCTTC
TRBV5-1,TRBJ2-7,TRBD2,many,CASSLVKGTSDYEQYF,TGCGCCAGCAGCTTGGTTAAGGGGACTAGCGACTACGAGCAGTACTTC
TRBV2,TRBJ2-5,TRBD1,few,CASSLDRQGTQYF,TGTGCCAGCAGTTTGGACAGGCAGGGGACCCAGTACTTC
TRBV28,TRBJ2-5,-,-,CASLPRGVQQETQYF,TGTGCCAGCCTACCCAGGGGCGTCCAACAAGAGACCCAGTACTTC
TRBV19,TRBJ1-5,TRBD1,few,CASSQQGSGQPQHF,TGTGCCAGTAGTCAACAGGGGAGCGGTCAGCCCCAGCATTTT
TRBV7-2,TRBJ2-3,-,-,CASSPDYLTDTQYF,TGTGCCAGCAGCCCGGACTATCTCACAGATACGCAGTATTTT
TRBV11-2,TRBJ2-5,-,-,CASSLDRGAVETQYF,TGTGCCAGCAGCTTAGATAGAGGGGCGGTCGAGACCCAGTACTTC
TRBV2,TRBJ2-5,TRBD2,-,CASSRGQREEETQYF,TGTGCCAGCAGTCGCGGGCAGCGGGAGGAAGAGACCCAGTACTTC
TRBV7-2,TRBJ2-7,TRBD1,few,CASSSGQGRLEQYF,TGTGCCAGCAGTTCAGGACAGGGAAGGCTCGAGCAGTACTTC
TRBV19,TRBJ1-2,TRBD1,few,CASTTVGQHYGYTF,TGTGCCAGTACTACCGTGGGACAGCACTATGGCTACACCTTC
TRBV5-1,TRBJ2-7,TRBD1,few,CASSPEGQGWTEQYF,TGCGCCAGCAGCCCCGAGGGACAGGGATGGACCGAGCAGTACTTC
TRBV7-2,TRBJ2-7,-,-,CASSLSLVYEQYF,TGTGCCAGCAGCCTGAGCTTGGTCTACGAGCAGTACTTC
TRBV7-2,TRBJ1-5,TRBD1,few,CASSETGNNQPQHF,TGTGCCAGCAGCGAGACAGGGAACAATCAGCCCCAGCATTTT
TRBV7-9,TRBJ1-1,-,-,CASSLEYTEAFF,TGTGCCAGCAGCTTAGAGTACACTGAAGCTTTCTTT
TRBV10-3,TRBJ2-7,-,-,CAISGTGTYEQYF,TGTGCCATCTCCGGGACTGGGACCTACGAGCAGTACTTC
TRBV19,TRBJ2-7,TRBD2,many,CASSITPQRAGHEQYF,TGTGCCAGTAGTATAACCCCCCAGAGAGCGGGGCACGAGCAGTACTTC
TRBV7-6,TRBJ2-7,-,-,CASSLNPGTSSSYEQYF,TGTGCCAGCAGCCTCAATCCCGGGACGTCAAGCTCCTACGAGCAGTACTTC